Shown below are 7 T cell receptor beta chains from a single sample sequenced in a study of blood T cell repertoires in COVID-19. This table comes from immunoSEQ multiplex PCR, and its TCRdb copy is limited to in-frame clones, with some not included. The table has about 180,000 clones, 80% to 90% seen once. Sequencing was carried out using peripheral blood. These TCRs come from a man aged 45-65 years with active or convalescent COVID-19.

The rearrangement uses TRBV2 and TRBJ2-1, with D possibly being TRBD1 (6 bases). CDR1 and CDR2 from the germline V gene are SNHLY and FYNNEI. V lost 7 bases to trimming and J lost 12 bases, with 16 bases between them. The CDR3 runs 12 residues. The CDR3 nucleotides are TGTGCCAGCACCGGACAGTCTAAGATGCAGTTCTTC. Translation: CASTGQSKMQFF.

The rearrangement joins TRBV4-3 to TRBJ2-3; TRBD2 agrees at 13 bases. Germline CDR1 is LGHNA and CDR2 is YSLEER. Unmatched junction bases numbered 1, after V lost 3 bases and J lost 1 base. The CDR3 is 16 amino acids. CDR3 DNA: TGCGCCAGCAGCCATACTAGCGGGGGGGGCACAGATACGCAGTATTTT. This encodes CASSHTSGGGTDTQYF.

The chain has TRBV10-1 and TRBJ2-2; the D gene is possibly TRBD2 (6 bases). Germline lookup yields CDR1 WNHNN and CDR2 SYGVQD (reference sequence). The CDR3 extends over 14 amino acids. Trimming stripped 4 bases from V and 1 base from J, with 7 bases between. CDR3 sequence (DNA): TGCGCCAGCAGTGTTAGCGGGAACACCGGGGAGCTGTTTTTT. Translation gives CASSVSGNTGELFF.

The genes are TRBV7-2 and TRBJ2-1; maybe TRBD2 (6 bases). V lost 3 bases and J 4 bases, leaving 13 bases between the germline ends. This CDR3 has 15 residues. The V gene's germline CDR1 is SGHTA and CDR2 FQGNSA. The CDR3 DNA follows: TGTGCCAGCAGCTTGGAGGGACTCTCTTACAATGAGCAGTTCTTC. It is translated as CASSLEGLSYNEQFF.

The CDR3 coding sequence is TGTGCCAGCAGCCCACCCGGGACATCTACCTACGAGCAGTACTTC. Protein sequence: CASSPPGTSTYEQYF. The chain combines TRBV3-1 (or the pseudogene TRBV3-2) with TRBJ2-7; a weak D match, TRBD1 (6 bases). V lost 4 bases to trimming and J lost 2 bases, with 15 bases between them. CDR1 and CDR2 from the germline V gene are LGHDT and YNNKEL (reference sequence). This CDR3 region has 15 residues.

The chain joins TRBV11-2 to TRBJ2-7; TRBD1 aligns across 8 bases. V lost 6 bases to trimming and J lost 1 base; unmatched junction nucleotides: 2. CDR3 length: 13 amino acids. Germline values: CDR1 SGHAT, CDR2 FQNNGV. Here the CDR3 reads CASRTGASYEQYF. CDR3 coding DNA: TGTGCCAGCAGGACAGGGGCGTCCTACGAGCAGTACTTC.

The chain recombines TRBV5-1 with TRBJ2-2, with 9 bases fitting TRBD2. The V and J ends lost 7 bases and 3 bases, in that order; junction bases with no gene match: 7. This CDR3 has 15 amino acids. Germline-derived CDR1 and CDR2 are SGHRS and YFSETQ. For the CDR3, the DNA is TGCGCCAGCCAGATAGTAGCGGGAGACACCGGGGAGCTGTTTTTT. As protein: CASQIVAGDTGELFF.